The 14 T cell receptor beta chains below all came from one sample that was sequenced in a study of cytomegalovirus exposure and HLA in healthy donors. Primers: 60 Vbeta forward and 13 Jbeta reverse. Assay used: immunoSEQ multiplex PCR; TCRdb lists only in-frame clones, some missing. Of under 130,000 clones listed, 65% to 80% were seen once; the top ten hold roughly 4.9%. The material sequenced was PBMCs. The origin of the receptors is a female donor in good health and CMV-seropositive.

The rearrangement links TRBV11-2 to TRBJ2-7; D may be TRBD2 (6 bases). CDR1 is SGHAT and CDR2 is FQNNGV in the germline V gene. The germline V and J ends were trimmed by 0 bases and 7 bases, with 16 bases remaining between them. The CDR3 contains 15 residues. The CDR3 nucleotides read TGTGCCAGCAGCTTAGATCAAAACCTGGGGAGGGAGCAGTACTTC. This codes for CASSLDQNLGREQYF.

CDR3 sequence (DNA): TGTGCCAGCAGCTCTGACAGACGCACTGAAGCTTTCTTT. It translates to CASSSDRRTEAFF. The chain combines TRBV7-8 with TRBJ1-1; a weak D match, TRBD1 (5 bases). V dropped 4 bases and J dropped 4 bases, with 10 bases sitting between them. Germline CDR1 and CDR2: SGHVS and FQNEAQ. The CDR3 consists of 13 residues.

CDR3 sequence reads: CASSQQMTGVKQYF. CDR3 nucleotides: TGTGCCAGCAGCCAGCAGATGACAGGGGTTAAGCAGTACTTC. The chain carries TRBV14 and TRBJ2-7; TRBD1 agrees at 8 bases. CDR3 length: 14 residues. Germline CDR1 SGHDN, CDR2 FVKESK. V shed 3 bases and J 8 bases; nucleotides not matched to a gene: 9. Full variable domain (missing parts from reference TRBV14 and TRBJ2-7): EAGVTQFPSHSVIEKGQTVTLRCDPISGHDNLYWYRRVMGKEIKFLLHFVKESKQDESGMPNNRFLAERTGGTYSTLKVQPAELEDSGVYFCASSQQMTGVKQYFGPGTRLTVT.

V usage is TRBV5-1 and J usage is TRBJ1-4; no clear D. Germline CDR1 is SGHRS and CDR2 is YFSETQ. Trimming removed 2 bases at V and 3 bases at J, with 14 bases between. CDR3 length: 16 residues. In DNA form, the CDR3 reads TGCGCCAGCAGCTTTCGACCAACAGCTTCTAATGAAAAACTGTTTTTT. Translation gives CASSFRPTASNEKLFF.

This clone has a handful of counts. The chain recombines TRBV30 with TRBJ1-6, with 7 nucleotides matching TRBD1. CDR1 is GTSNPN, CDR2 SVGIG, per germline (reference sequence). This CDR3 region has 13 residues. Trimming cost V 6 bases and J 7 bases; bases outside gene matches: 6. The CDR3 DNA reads TGTGCCTGCGACGGGACAGAAAATTCACCCCTCCACTTT. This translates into CACDGTENSPLHF.

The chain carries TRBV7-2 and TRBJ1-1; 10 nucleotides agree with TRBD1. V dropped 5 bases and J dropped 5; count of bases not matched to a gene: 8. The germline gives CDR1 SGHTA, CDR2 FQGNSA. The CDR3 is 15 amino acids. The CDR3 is CASSRGDRGHTEAFF. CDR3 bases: TGTGCCAGCAGCCGTGGGGACAGGGGACATACTGAAGCTTTCTTT.

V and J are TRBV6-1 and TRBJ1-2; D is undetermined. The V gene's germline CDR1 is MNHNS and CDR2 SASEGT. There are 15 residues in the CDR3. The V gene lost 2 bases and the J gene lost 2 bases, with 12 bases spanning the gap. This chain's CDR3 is CASSEQFTVNYGYTF. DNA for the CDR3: TGTGCCAGCAGTGAACAATTTACAGTCAACTATGGCTACACCTTC.

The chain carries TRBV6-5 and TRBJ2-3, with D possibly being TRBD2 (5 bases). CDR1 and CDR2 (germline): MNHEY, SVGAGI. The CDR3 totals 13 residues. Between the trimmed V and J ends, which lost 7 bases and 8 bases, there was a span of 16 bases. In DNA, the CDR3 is TGTGCCAGCACCAAGGACGGCCGGGGTACGCAGTATTTT. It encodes CASTKDGRGTQYF.

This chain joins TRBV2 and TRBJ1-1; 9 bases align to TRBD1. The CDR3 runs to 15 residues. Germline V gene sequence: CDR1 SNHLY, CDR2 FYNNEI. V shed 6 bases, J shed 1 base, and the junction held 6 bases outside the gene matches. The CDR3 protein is CASRKDRGGNTEAFF. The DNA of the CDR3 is TGTGCCAGCAGAAAGGACAGGGGAGGGAACACTGAAGCTTTCTTT.

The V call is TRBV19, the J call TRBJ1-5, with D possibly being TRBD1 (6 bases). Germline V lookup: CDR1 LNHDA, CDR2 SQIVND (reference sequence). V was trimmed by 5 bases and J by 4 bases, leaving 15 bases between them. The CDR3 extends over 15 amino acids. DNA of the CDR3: TGTGCCAGTAGTGGAAGGACAGAGGGTAATCAGCCCCAGCATTTT. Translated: CASSGRTEGNQPQHF.

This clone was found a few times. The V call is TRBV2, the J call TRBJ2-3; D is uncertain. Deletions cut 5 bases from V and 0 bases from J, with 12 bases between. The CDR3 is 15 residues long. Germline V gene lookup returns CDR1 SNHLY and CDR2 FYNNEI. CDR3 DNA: TGTGCCAGCAGTAATATATATTCTAGCACAGATACGCAGTATTTT. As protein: CASSNIYSSTDTQYF.

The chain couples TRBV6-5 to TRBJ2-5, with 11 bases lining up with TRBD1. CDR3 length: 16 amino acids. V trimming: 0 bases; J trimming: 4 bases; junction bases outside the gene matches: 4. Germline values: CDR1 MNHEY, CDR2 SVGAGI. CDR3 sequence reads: CASSYSGQGASETQYF. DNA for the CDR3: TGTGCCAGCAGTTACTCCGGACAGGGGGCTTCAGAGACCCAGTACTTC.

The CDR3 sequence: CASSLPEAGVIQYF. The CDR3 nucleotides read TGTGCCAGCAGCCTCCCCGAAGCAGGGGTCATTCAGTACTTC. The rearrangement joins TRBV7-2 to TRBJ2-4, with D perhaps TRBD1 (6 bases). Between the trimmed V and J ends, which lost 5 bases and 9 bases, there was a span of 17 bases. Germline V CDR1 and CDR2: SGHTA, FQGNSA. The CDR3 is 14 residues long.

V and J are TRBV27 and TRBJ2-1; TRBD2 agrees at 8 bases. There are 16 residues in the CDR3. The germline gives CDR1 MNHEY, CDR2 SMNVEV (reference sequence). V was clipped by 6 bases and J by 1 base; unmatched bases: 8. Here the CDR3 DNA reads TGTGCCAGCAGGCAACAAGCGGGAGTATCCTACAATGAGCAGTTCTTC. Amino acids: CASRQQAGVSYNEQFF.